These 3 T cell receptor beta chains were sequenced from one sample in a study of blood T cell repertoires in COVID-19. Assay: immunoSEQ multiplex PCR; the TCRdb copy retains only in-frame clones and omits some. The sample lists some 220,000 clones, about four fifths occurring once. The sequenced sample consisted of peripheral blood. The source of these receptors is a man between 45 and 60 years old with acute or convalescent COVID-19.

As DNA, the CDR3 is TGCGCCAGCAGCTTGCAGGGTTACGGGTCATATGGCTACACCTTC. It yields the protein CASSLQGYGSYGYTF. The chain uses TRBV5-1 and TRBJ1-2; tentatively, D is TRBD1 (5 bases). The V gene lost 1 base and the J gene lost 5 bases, with 15 bases spanning the gap. The germline CDR1 and CDR2 sequences are SGHRS and YFSETQ. The CDR3 loop spans 15 amino acids.

In nucleotides, the CDR3 is TGTGCCAGTAGTATCACAGGGGGTGGATCACCCCTCCACTTT. Protein: CASSITGGGSPLHF. This chain connects TRBV19 to TRBJ1-6, with TRBD1 matching 8 bases. J gave up 10 bases and V 3 bases, and 5 bases lay outside the gene matches. From germline, CDR1 is LNHDA and CDR2 SQIVND (reference sequence). The CDR3 spans 14 residues.

The sample holds one count of this clone. V and J are TRBV6-5 and TRBJ1-2; D is possibly TRBD1 (6 bases). V was trimmed by 5 bases and J by 5 bases, leaving 15 bases between them. The V gene's germline CDR1 is MNHEY and CDR2 SVGAGI. The CDR3 spans 14 residues. In nucleotides, the CDR3 is TGTGCCAGCAGTCCTTCGAAGGGGACATATGGCTACACCTTC. It encodes CASSPSKGTYGYTF.